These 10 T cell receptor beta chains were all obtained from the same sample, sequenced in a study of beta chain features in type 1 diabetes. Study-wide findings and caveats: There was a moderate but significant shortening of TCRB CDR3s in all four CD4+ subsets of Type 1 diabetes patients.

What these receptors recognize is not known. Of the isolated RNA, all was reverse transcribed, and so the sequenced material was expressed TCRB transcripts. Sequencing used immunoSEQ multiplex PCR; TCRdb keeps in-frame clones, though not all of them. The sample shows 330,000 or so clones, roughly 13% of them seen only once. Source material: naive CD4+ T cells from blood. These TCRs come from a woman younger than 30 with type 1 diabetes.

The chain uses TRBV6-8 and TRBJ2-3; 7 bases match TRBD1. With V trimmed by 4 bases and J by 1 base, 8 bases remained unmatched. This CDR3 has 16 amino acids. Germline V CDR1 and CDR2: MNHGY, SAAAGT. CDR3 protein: CASSWGQKKRTDTQYF. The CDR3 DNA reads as TGTGCCAGCAGTTGGGGACAGAAGAAGCGCACAGATACGCAGTATTTT.

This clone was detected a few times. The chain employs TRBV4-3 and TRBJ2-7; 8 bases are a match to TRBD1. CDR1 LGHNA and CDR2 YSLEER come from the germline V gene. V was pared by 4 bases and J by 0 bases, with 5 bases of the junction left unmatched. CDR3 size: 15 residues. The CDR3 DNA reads TGCGCCAGCAGCCGTACGACAGGGGACTCCTACGAGCAGTACTTC. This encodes CASSRTTGDSYEQYF.

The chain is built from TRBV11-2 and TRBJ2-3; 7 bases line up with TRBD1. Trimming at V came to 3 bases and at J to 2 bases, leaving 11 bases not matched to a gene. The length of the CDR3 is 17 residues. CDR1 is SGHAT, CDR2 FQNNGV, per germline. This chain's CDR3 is CASSFEFGTVLTDTQYF. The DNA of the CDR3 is TGTGCCAGCAGCTTCGAGTTTGGGACAGTCCTCACAGATACGCAGTATTTT.

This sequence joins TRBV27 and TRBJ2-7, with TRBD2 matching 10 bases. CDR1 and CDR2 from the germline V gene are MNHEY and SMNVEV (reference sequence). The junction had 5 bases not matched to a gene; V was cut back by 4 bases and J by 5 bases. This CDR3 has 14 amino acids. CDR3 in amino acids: CASSSIAGGDEQYF. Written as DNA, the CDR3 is TGTGCCAGCAGTTCAATAGCGGGGGGAGACGAGCAGTACTTC.

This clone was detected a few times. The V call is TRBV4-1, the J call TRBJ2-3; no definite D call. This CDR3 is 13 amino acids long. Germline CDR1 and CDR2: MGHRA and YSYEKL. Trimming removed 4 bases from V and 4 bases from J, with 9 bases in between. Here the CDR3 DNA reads TGCGCCAGCAGCCCGTCGGTTGCAGATACGCAGTATTTT. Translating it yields CASSPSVADTQYF.

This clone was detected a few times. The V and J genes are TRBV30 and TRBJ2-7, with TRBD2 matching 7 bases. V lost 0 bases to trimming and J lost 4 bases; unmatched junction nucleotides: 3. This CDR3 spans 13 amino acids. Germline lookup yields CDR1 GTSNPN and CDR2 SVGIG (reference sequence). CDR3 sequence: CAWSVGGRYEQYF. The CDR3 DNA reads TGTGCCTGGAGTGTCGGGGGGAGGTACGAGCAGTACTTC.

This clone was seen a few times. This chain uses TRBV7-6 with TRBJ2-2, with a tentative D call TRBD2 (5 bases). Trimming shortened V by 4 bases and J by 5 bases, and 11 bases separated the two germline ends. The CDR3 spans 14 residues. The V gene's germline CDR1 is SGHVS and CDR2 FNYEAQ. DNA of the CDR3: TGTGCCAGCAGCTCCCTCCGCGGGACCGGGGAGCTGTTTTTT. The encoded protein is CASSSLRGTGELFF.

CDR3 DNA: TGTGCCAGCAGCGTCGCCCCGGTAGATACGCAGTATTTT. It specifies CASSVAPVDTQYF. This rearrangement joins TRBV9 to TRBJ2-3; D ambiguous. With 2 bases removed from V and 5 bases from J, the gap between germline ends came to 9 bases. Germline loops: CDR1 SGDLS, CDR2 YYNGEE. This CDR3 comprises 13 residues.

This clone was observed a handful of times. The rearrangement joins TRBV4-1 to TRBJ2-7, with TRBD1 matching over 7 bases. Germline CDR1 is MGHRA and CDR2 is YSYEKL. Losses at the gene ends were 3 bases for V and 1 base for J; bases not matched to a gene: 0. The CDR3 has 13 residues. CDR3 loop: CASSQDRSYEQYF. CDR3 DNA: TGCGCCAGCAGCCAGGACAGGTCCTACGAGCAGTACTTC.

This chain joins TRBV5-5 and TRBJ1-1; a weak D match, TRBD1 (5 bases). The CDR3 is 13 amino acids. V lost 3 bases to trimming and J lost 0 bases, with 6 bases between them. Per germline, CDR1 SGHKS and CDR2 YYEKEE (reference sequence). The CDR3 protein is CASSSTVNTEAFF. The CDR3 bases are TGTGCCAGCAGCTCGACAGTGAACACTGAAGCTTTCTTT.